Each of the 24 T cell receptor beta chains below was sequenced from the same sample in a study of OX40 agonist ivuxolimab in advanced cancers. The method was immunoSEQ multiplex PCR; TCRdb's version includes in-frame clones alone and lacks a portion of them. The sample includes 50,000 to 70,000 clones, about 86% of them seen just once. The sequencing here drew on CD4+ or CD8+ T cells sorted from blood, taken in a trial of the OX40 agonist ivuxolimab. The origin of the receptors is an adult with an advanced solid tumor such as melanoma, head and neck, liver or kidney cancer.

This clone was seen a single time. The chain carries TRBV29-1 and TRBJ2-7; the match to TRBD2 covers 8 bases. Germline CDR1 is SQVTM and CDR2 is ANQGSEA. CDR3 length: 15 residues. The CDR3 reads CREKREGQPSYEQYF. The CDR3 DNA sequence: TGCAGGGAGAAACGGGAGGGCCAACCCTCCTACGAGCAGTACTTC.

The V gene is TRBV7-6, the J gene TRBJ2-2; 10 positions agree with TRBD1. Unmatched junction bases numbered 3, after V lost 5 bases and J lost 3 bases. Germline assignment: CDR1 SGHVS and CDR2 FNYEAQ. The CDR3 has 15 amino acids. DNA for the CDR3: TGTGCCAGCAGCCAGGGGACAGGGGACACCGGGGAGCTGTTTTTT. Translated, it gives CASSQGTGDTGELFF.

The chain joins TRBV5-6 to TRBJ1-1; maybe TRBD1 (5 bases). This CDR3 region has 14 residues. The germline V gene encodes CDR1 SGHDT and CDR2 YYEEEE. V lost 4 bases, J lost 2 bases, and 12 bases lay in between. The CDR3 DNA reads as TGTGCCAGCAGCCTACCGGGGGGAAACACTGAAGCTTTCTTT. Translation gives CASSLPGGNTEAFF.

In this sample, this clone turned up a few times. The chain uses TRBV11-2 and TRBJ1-5; 10 bases fit TRBD1. V shed 8 bases and J 3 bases; nucleotides not matched to a gene: 4. The length of the CDR3 is 14 residues. CDR1 is SGHAT and CDR2 is FQNNGV in the germline V gene. CDR3 nucleotide sequence: TGTGCCAGCCCGGACAGGGGGGACAATCAGCCCCAGCATTTT. Residues: CASPDRGDNQPQHF.

The J gene is TRBJ1-1, the V gene TRBV2; a possible D gene is TRBD1 (6 bases). This CDR3 region has 14 residues. Trimming took 7 bases from V and 5 from J, leaving 17 bases between them. Germline V gene lookup returns CDR1 SNHLY and CDR2 FYNNEI. Written as DNA, the CDR3 is TGTGCCAGCACGGGGTGGGGGGCTGAGACTGAAGCTTTCTTT. Amino acids: CASTGWGAETEAFF.

The chain has TRBV21-1 and TRBJ2-7; the table's D gene call, TRBD2, was not cross checked with the DNA. TRBV21-1 is termed a pseudogene. This CDR3 is 10 amino acids long. CDR3: CATQTERQYF. Here the CDR3 DNA reads TGTGCCACCCAAACCGAGCGGCAGTACTTC.

This chain connects TRBV28 to TRBJ1-2, with 11 bases lining up with TRBD1. The CDR3 is made up of 14 amino acids. The J segment lost 5 bases and the V segment lost 3 bases, leaving 2 bases of the junction unmatched. Germline V CDR1 and CDR2: MDHEN, SYDVKM. The CDR3 spells CASSLGQGVYGYTF. The CDR3 DNA reads as TGTGCCAGCAGTTTGGGACAGGGGGTTTATGGCTACACCTTC.

V and J are TRBV30 and TRBJ1-5, with D uncertain. Germline CDR1 reads GTSNPN; CDR2 reads SVGIG (reference sequence). The germline V and J ends were trimmed by 4 bases and 4 bases, with 17 bases remaining between them. The CDR3 extends over 15 amino acids. CDR3 sequence reads: CAWTTRTGLNQPQHF. DNA of the CDR3: TGTGCCTGGACGACTAGGACCGGTCTGAATCAGCCCCAGCATTTT.

The chain combines TRBV19 with TRBJ1-1; tentatively, D is TRBD1 (5 bases). The CDR3 loop spans 14 amino acids. Between the trimmed V and J ends, which lost 3 bases and 6 bases, there was a span of 14 bases. CDR1 and CDR2 from the germline V gene are LNHDA and SQIVND (reference sequence). In DNA form, the CDR3 reads TGTGCCAGTAGTATGGGGGGAGGGAGCGCTGAAGCTTTCTTT. It is translated as CASSMGGGSAEAFF.

This chain links TRBV19 with TRBJ2-6; no clear D gene. Deletions cut 9 bases from V and 4 bases from J, with 10 bases between. The CDR3 sequence is 13 residues long. Germline-derived CDR1 and CDR2 are LNHDA and SQIVND (reference sequence). The CDR3 is CASEWAGANVLTF. DNA for the CDR3: TGTGCCAGCGAGTGGGCCGGGGCCAACGTCCTGACTTTC.

The CDR3 spells CASSLVGTGVYGYTF. The CDR3 DNA is TGTGCCAGCAGCTTAGTTGGGACAGGTGTCTATGGCTACACCTTC. The chain employs TRBV7-9 and TRBJ1-2; 8 bases are shared with TRBD1. This CDR3 comprises 15 residues. Germline CDR1 reads SEHNR; CDR2 reads FQNEAQ (reference sequence). V dropped 1 base and J dropped 4; count of bases not matched to a gene: 5.

The V call is TRBV7-2, the J call TRBJ2-5, with TRBD2 matching over 8 bases. Trimming cost V 3 bases and J 1 base; bases outside gene matches: 4. This CDR3 contains 15 residues. CDR1 SGHTA and CDR2 FQGNSA come from the germline V gene. The CDR3 here is CASSLRGAFQETQYF. In DNA, the CDR3 is TGTGCCAGCAGCTTGCGGGGGGCCTTCCAAGAGACCCAGTACTTC.

The chain carries TRBV6-5 and TRBJ2-7, with 9 bases lining up with TRBD1. This CDR3 is 12 amino acids long. V was clipped by 7 bases and J by 6 bases; unmatched bases: 4. Germline lookup yields CDR1 MNHEY and CDR2 SVGAGI. CDR3 protein: CASTKTGGEQYF. The CDR3 nucleotides read TGTGCCAGCACCAAGACAGGGGGCGAGCAGTACTTC.

The V call is TRBV5-1, the J call TRBJ1-3; D remains unclear. Looked up from germline, CDR1 is SGHRS and CDR2 is YFSETQ. This CDR3 has 15 residues. Trimming removed 1 base at V and 2 bases at J, with 10 bases between. CDR3 DNA: TGCGCCAGCAGCTTGACATCGCCGGCTGGAAACACCATATATTTT. This gives the protein CASSLTSPAGNTIYF.

The chain links TRBV29-1 to TRBJ2-1; 7 bases are shared with TRBD2. V lost 4 bases and J lost 7; bases outside the gene matches: 7. The CDR3 has 13 amino acids. The germline V gene has CDR1 SQVTM and CDR2 ANQGSEA. CDR3 bases: TGCAGCGTTGCGGCTAGCGGCCAGAATGAGCAGTTCTTC. Encoded protein: CSVAASGQNEQFF.

This clone appeared a few times. This chain connects TRBV6-5 to TRBJ1-1, with D unresolved. Deletions cut 6 bases from V and 4 bases from J, with 15 bases between. The CDR3 spans 14 residues. CDR1 and CDR2 from the germline V gene are MNHEY and SVGAGI. CDR3 in DNA: TGTGCCAGCAGCTCTGGATGGGGAGGCACTGAAGCTTTCTTT. The encoded protein is CASSSGWGGTEAFF.

The V and J genes are TRBV29-1 and TRBJ1-1, with unresolved D. V lost 4 bases, J lost 6 bases, and 9 bases lay in between. Germline V gene data show CDR1 as SQVTM and CDR2 as ANQGSEA. There are 11 residues in the CDR3. The CDR3: CSVGGYAEAFF. The CDR3 DNA follows: TGCAGCGTTGGAGGGTACGCTGAAGCTTTCTTT.

This clone has a handful of counts. The CDR3 nucleotides read TGCAGCCAGCGGCGCACAGATACGCAGTATTTT. Translation gives CSQRRTDTQYF. V is TRBV20-1 and J is TRBJ2-3, with D possibly being TRBD2 (5 bases). This CDR3 contains 11 residues. Looked up from germline, CDR1 is DFQATT and CDR2 is SNEGSKA (reference sequence).

CDR3 nucleotide sequence: TGCGCCAGCAGCTTGGGCCGGAACCAAGAGACCCAGTACTTC. The encoded protein is CASSLGRNQETQYF. The chain combines TRBV5-1 with TRBJ2-5; D not certain. The CDR3 contains 14 residues. With 0 bases removed from V and 0 bases from J, the gap between germline ends came to 6 bases. From germline, CDR1 is SGHRS and CDR2 YFSETQ.

The chain joins TRBV5-1 to TRBJ2-5; D gene unclear. With 4 bases removed from V and 4 bases from J, the gap between germline ends came to 14 bases. Germline V gives CDR1 SGHRS, CDR2 YFSETQ. This CDR3 is built from 14 residues. In nucleotides, the CDR3 is TGCGCCAGCAGCCCGACTGTAATGGGAGAGACCCAGTACTTC. It yields the protein CASSPTVMGETQYF.

The rearrangement links TRBV14 to TRBJ2-1; 10 bases align to TRBD2. The CDR3 is made up of 17 amino acids. The trim removed 2 bases at V and 2 bases at J, leaving 6 bases unmatched. The V gene's germline CDR1 is SGHDN and CDR2 FVKESK. The CDR3 loop reads CASSQQWTSGPYNEQFF. The CDR3 DNA is TGTGCCAGCAGCCAACAATGGACTAGCGGACCCTACAATGAGCAGTTCTTC.

The chain couples TRBV7-2 to TRBJ2-1; 10 nucleotides agree with TRBD1. Germline CDR1 and CDR2: SGHTA and FQGNSA. The CDR3 spans 15 residues. With V trimmed by 0 bases and J by 4 bases, 0 bases remained unmatched. CDR3 sequence: CASSLAGQGYNEQFF. In DNA, the CDR3 is TGTGCCAGCAGCTTAGCGGGACAGGGGTACAATGAGCAGTTCTTC. The whole variable domain, remainder taken from reference TRBV7-2 and TRBJ2-1, is GAGVSQSPSNKVTEKGKDVELRCDPISGHTALYWYRQSLGQGLEFLIYFQGNSAPDKSGLPSDRFSAERTGGSVSTLTIQRTQQEDSAVYLCASSLAGQGYNEQFFGPGTRLTVL.

The rearrangement uses TRBV9 and TRBJ2-3; D not certain. CDR3 length: 11 amino acids. Trimming cost V 1 base and J 7 bases, with 4 bases left between them. CDR1 is SGDLS, CDR2 YYNGEE, per germline. The CDR3 loop reads CASSVSNTQYF. The CDR3 nucleotides read TGTGCCAGCAGCGTATCCAATACGCAGTATTTT.

The chain combines TRBV11-2 with TRBJ1-2; D unresolved. The CDR3 extends over 14 amino acids. Germline CDR1 SGHAT, CDR2 FQNNGV. Trimming removed 1 base from V and 3 bases from J, with 9 bases in between. CDR3 bases: TGTGCCAGCAGCTTAGGGGATCTCGACTATGGCTACACCTTC. Translated, it gives CASSLGDLDYGYTF.